This T cell receptor (beta chain) is from a study of T cell repertoires in cytomegalovirus infection. This clonotype appeared a few times. Its specificity is unknown. Via MiXCR, TCRdb re-called the reads, giving one row per CDR3 protein. Of around 49,000 distinct CDR3 sequences detected, roughly 20% appear once; the ten largest clones hold approximately 25%. CDR3 length equals 16 residues. V lost 4 bases, J lost 0 bases, and 13 bases lay in between. Germline values: CDR1 MNHEY, CDR2 SVGAGI. This sequence originates from a human donor in good health (CMV status not recorded). Some clones in this sample may be carry-over from other donors' samples. The material was CD8+ T cells from cultured PBMCs, obtained from culture after CMV antigen stimulation. This chain uses TRBV6-5 with TRBJ2-1, with unresolved D. CDR3 residues: CASSSYTFYSYNEQFF. Written as DNA, the CDR3 is TGTGCCAGCAGTTCCTATACGTTTTACTCCTACAATGAGCAGTTCTTC.